The 4 T cell receptor beta chains below come from one sample, sequenced in a study of blood T cell repertoires in COVID-19. This table comes from immunoSEQ multiplex PCR, and its TCRdb copy is limited to in-frame clones, with some not included. The sample lists around 120,000 clones; around 89% were seen once. Sequences were obtained from peripheral blood. The source is an elderly woman with acute or convalescent COVID-19.

The V gene is TRBV7-9, the J gene TRBJ2-2; no clear D gene. Trimming took off 5 bases at V and 1 base at J, with 8 bases between the two ends. Looked up from germline, CDR1 is SEHNR and CDR2 is FQNEAQ (reference sequence). CDR3 size: 14 residues. CDR3 nucleotide sequence: TGTGCCAGCAGCCCCCGACTGAACACCGGGGAGCTGTTTTTT. It specifies CASSPRLNTGELFF.

Here the CDR3 DNA reads TGTGCCATCAGTGTCGGGGGGAACTATGGCTACACCTTC. Translated, it gives CAISVGGNYGYTF. The chain links TRBV10-3 to TRBJ1-2; TRBD1 might be the D (5 bases). The CDR3 is 13 amino acids. Germline CDR1 and CDR2: ENHRY and SYGVKD. V was cut by 4 bases and J by 2 bases, with 8 bases left in between.

The V call is TRBV7-9, the J call TRBJ1-2; D remains ambiguous. The CDR3 sequence is 12 residues long. Trimming took 7 bases from V and 5 from J, leaving 11 bases between them. CDR1 is SEHNR and CDR2 is FQNEAQ in the germline V gene (reference sequence). In DNA form, the CDR3 reads TGTGCCAGCACTTCCCACCTATATGGCTACACCTTC. This translates into CASTSHLYGYTF.

V and J are TRBV5-6 and TRBJ1-1; 8 bases match TRBD1. Germline V lookup: CDR1 SGHDT, CDR2 YYEEEE. The CDR3 is 13 residues long. V shed 1 base and J 5 bases; nucleotides not matched to a gene: 1. CDR3 in amino acids: CASSLTGGTEAFF. The CDR3, as DNA: TGTGCCAGCAGCTTGACAGGGGGTACTGAAGCTTTCTTT. The variable domain in full, completed from reference TRBV5-6 and TRBJ1-1, reads DAGVTQSPTHLIKTRGQQVTLRCSPKSGHDTVSWYQQALGQGPQFIFQYYEEEERQRGNFPDRFSGHQFPNYSSELNVNALLLGDSALYLCASSLTGGTEAFFGQGTRLTVV.